Presented here are 13 T cell receptor beta chains from one specimen sequenced in a study of T cells in localized non-small cell lung cancer. The protocol was immunoSEQ multiplex PCR, while the TCRdb copy is restricted to in-frame clones and leaves out a portion. The sample includes about 14,000 clones, more than 70% of them seen just once. Sequences were derived from peripheral blood, sampled before any cancer treatment. These receptors were collected from a woman aged 35 to 70 with stage I lung adenocarcinoma.

This clone has a single count. This sequence joins TRBV30 and TRBJ1-6; TRBD1 aligns across 8 bases. V was clipped by 2 bases and J by 7 bases; unmatched bases: 7. The CDR3 spans 15 residues. Germline-derived CDR1 and CDR2 are GTSNPN and SVGIG (reference sequence). The CDR3 coding sequence is TGTGCCTGGAGTCTTGGACAGGGAAGGAATTCACCCCTCCACTTT. Its protein is CAWSLGQGRNSPLHF.

The chain combines TRBV7-2 with TRBJ1-3; 7 nucleotides line up with TRBD1. The J segment lost 4 bases and the V segment lost 3 bases, leaving 9 bases of the junction unmatched. CDR1 is SGHTA, CDR2 FQGNSA, per germline. The CDR3 loop spans 16 amino acids. DNA of the CDR3: TGTGCCAGCAGCTTGGACAGGTTGGTCAACGGAAACACCATATATTTT. Its translation: CASSLDRLVNGNTIYF.

This chain connects TRBV6-5 to TRBJ2-6; perhaps TRBD1 as D (5 bases). CDR1 MNHEY and CDR2 SVGAGI come from the germline V gene. This CDR3 has 15 residues. Trimming took off 6 bases at V and 2 bases at J, with 11 bases between the two ends. The CDR3 DNA sequence: TGTGCCAGCAGCCCGAGCAGGGCTGGGGCCAACGTCCTGACTTTC. This gives the protein CASSPSRAGANVLTF.

In its sample, this clone was seen a few times. The chain has TRBV19 and TRBJ2-7; D might be TRBD1 or TRBD2, each matching 5 bases. The CDR3 extends over 17 amino acids. V lost 2 bases, J lost 2 bases, and 19 bases lay in between. Germline V gene lookup returns CDR1 LNHDA and CDR2 SQIVND (reference sequence). CDR3 amino acids: CASSIKRGGGGAYEQYF. CDR3 sequence (DNA): TGTGCCAGTAGTATAAAAAGAGGTGGGGGTGGAGCCTACGAGCAGTACTTC.

The genes are TRBV7-2 and TRBJ1-2; TRBD1 is a possible D gene (5 bases). V was trimmed by 1 base and J by 0 bases, leaving 9 bases between them. The CDR3 is made up of 15 amino acids. Per germline, CDR1 SGHTA and CDR2 FQGNSA. Here the CDR3 DNA reads TGTGCCAGCAGCTTAGTACAGGTAGCTAACTATGGCTACACCTTC. Protein product: CASSLVQVANYGYTF.

V gene TRBV5-1 combines with J gene TRBJ2-3, with D unresolved. This CDR3 spans 11 amino acids. V was trimmed by 4 bases and J by 2 bases, leaving 2 bases between them. Germline V gene data show CDR1 as SGHRS and CDR2 as YFSETQ. For the CDR3, the DNA is TGCGCCAGCAGCAACACAGATACGCAGTATTTT. Translated: CASSNTDTQYF.

The chain is built from TRBV5-8 and TRBJ1-2, with TRBD1 matching over 11 bases. Trimming at V came to 5 bases and at J to 8 bases, leaving 11 bases not matched to a gene. Germline loops: CDR1 SGHTS, CDR2 YDEGEE. This CDR3 is built from 15 residues. The CDR3 reads CASSSGQGAGRGYTF. CDR3 nucleotide sequence: TGTGCCAGCAGTTCCGGACAGGGGGCGGGTAGAGGCTACACCTTC.

This clone was observed a single time. The chain recombines TRBV4-2 with TRBJ2-3; no clear D. The CDR3 has 15 residues. V lost 1 base to trimming and J lost 3 bases, with 11 bases between them. In germline, CDR1 is LGHNA, CDR2 YNFKEQ. This CDR3 is CASSQGPEVTDTQYF. The CDR3 bases are TGTGCCAGCAGCCAAGGGCCCGAAGTGACAGATACGCAGTATTTT.

The V gene is TRBV18, the J gene TRBJ2-7; D ambiguous. V gave up 0 bases and J gave up 4 bases, with 7 bases separating them. The CDR3 runs 13 residues. Per germline, CDR1 KGHSH and CDR2 LQKENI. The chain's CDR3 is CASSPPSRYEQYF. The CDR3 DNA is TGTGCCAGCTCACCACCCTCAAGATACGAGCAGTACTTC. Using reference TRBV18 and TRBJ2-7 for the parts outside the CDR3, the full variable domain is NAGVMQNPRHLVRRRGQEARLRCSPMKGHSHVYWYRQLPEEGLKFMVYLQKENIIDESGMPKERFSAEFPKEGPSILRIQQVVRGDSAAYFCASSPPSRYEQYFGPGTRLTVT.

The gene calls are TRBV7-2 and TRBJ1-4, with 7 positions matching TRBD1. This CDR3 contains 15 residues. Germline loops: CDR1 SGHTA, CDR2 FQGNSA. V lost 1 base to trimming and J lost 5 bases; unmatched junction nucleotides: 4. CDR3 nucleotide sequence: TGTGCCAGCAGCTTAGGGGACAGAATGAATGAAAAACTGTTTTTT. It specifies CASSLGDRMNEKLFF.

This chain connects TRBV2 to TRBJ1-5, with a tentative D call TRBD1 (5 bases). V was pared by 6 bases and J by 0 bases, with 15 bases between. CDR1 SNHLY and CDR2 FYNNEI come from the germline V gene. The CDR3 extends over 16 amino acids. The CDR3 is CASRIGADSSNQPQHF. The CDR3 nucleotides read TGTGCCAGCAGGATAGGGGCAGACTCTAGCAATCAGCCCCAGCATTTT. The full variable domain, rest sourced from reference TRBV2 and TRBJ1-5, is EPEVTQTPSHQVTQMGQEVILRCVPISNHLYFYWYRQILGQKVEFLVSFYNNEISEKSEIFDDQFSVERPDGSNFTLKIRSTKLEDSAMYFCASRIGADSSNQPQHFGDGTRLSIL.

The chain joins TRBV5-1 to TRBJ2-2; D unclear. The V gene's germline CDR1 is SGHRS and CDR2 YFSETQ. This CDR3 has 15 amino acids. V lost 2 bases to trimming and J lost 4 bases, with 12 bases between them. The CDR3 here is CASSFLQLPTGELFF. The CDR3, as DNA: TGCGCCAGCAGCTTCCTTCAGCTCCCCACCGGGGAGCTGTTTTTT.

The chain is built from TRBV5-1 and TRBJ2-5, with D unclear. The CDR3 contains 15 residues. Trimming stripped 2 bases from V and 4 bases from J, with 15 bases between. Per the germline V gene, CDR1 is SGHRS and CDR2 is YFSETQ. CDR3: CASSFVIGYAETQYF. The CDR3 DNA reads as TGCGCCAGCAGCTTCGTGATAGGGTACGCAGAGACCCAGTACTTC.